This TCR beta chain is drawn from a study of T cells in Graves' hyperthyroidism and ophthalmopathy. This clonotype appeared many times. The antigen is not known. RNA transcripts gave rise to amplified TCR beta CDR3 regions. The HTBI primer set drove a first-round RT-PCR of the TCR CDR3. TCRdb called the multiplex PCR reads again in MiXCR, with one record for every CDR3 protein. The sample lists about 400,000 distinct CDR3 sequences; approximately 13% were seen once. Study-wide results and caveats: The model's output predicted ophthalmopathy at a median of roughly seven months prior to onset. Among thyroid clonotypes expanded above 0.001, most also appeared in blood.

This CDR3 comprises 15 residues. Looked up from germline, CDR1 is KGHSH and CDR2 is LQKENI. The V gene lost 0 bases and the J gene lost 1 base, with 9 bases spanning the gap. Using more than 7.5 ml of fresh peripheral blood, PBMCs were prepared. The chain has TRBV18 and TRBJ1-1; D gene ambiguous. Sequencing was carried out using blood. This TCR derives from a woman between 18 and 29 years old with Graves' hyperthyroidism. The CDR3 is CASSPPYGENTEAFF. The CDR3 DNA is TGTGCCAGCTCACCACCCTACGGGGAGAACACTGAAGCTTTCTTT.